This T cell receptor (beta chain) was recovered during a study of cytomegalovirus exposure and HLA in healthy donors. Whole-study findings and limits: Most sequenced TCRs were rare (though some public TCRs occurred in many donors). In an earlier analysis, productive rearrangement rates for most beta V segments clustered near 87% or 30%.

As regards this clone: Its specificity is not known.

In the PCR, 60 Vbeta and 13 Jbeta primers were used. The protocol was immunoSEQ multiplex PCR, while the TCRdb copy is restricted to in-frame clones and leaves out a portion. Seen here are approximately 70,000 clones, about 82% observed once, and the top ten hold about 3.2%. V dropped 3 bases and J dropped 2; count of bases not matched to a gene: 6. Per germline, CDR1 LNHDA and CDR2 SQIVND (reference sequence). The CDR3 is made up of 16 amino acids. Material for sequencing was PBMCs. This TCR was recovered from a woman younger than 45 in good health and CMV-seronegative. The chain is built from TRBV19 and TRBJ2-7; 11 nucleotides match TRBD1. The CDR3 protein is CASSITGDRGTYEQYF. The CDR3 coding sequence is TGTGCCAGTAGTATTACCGGGGACAGGGGGACCTACGAGCAGTACTTC.